The source of this T cell receptor (beta chain) is a study of shared clonotypes between healthy human individuals. Study-level information: Three plates were used per donor for CD4 naive, three for CD4 memory, two for CD8 naive and one for CD8 memory.

Terminally differentiated effector memory CD45RA+ cells were excluded from the naive CD8 cells, which were CD45RO-negative and positively selected for CCR7. The ends lost 6 bases at V and 5 bases at J; junction bases unmatched: 13. The length of the CDR3 is 16 residues. Germline V gives CDR1 MNHNY, CDR2 SVGAGI (reference sequence). Some clones are missing from TCRdb's copy, which holds only in-frame ones; the method was immunoSEQ multiplex PCR. The profile shows about 750,000 clones, roughly 92% of them singletons. The sample was naive CD8+ T cells sorted from blood. The source of this sequence is a man aged 25 to 40 in good health. V usage is TRBV6-6 and J usage is TRBJ2-5; the match to TRBD1 covers 9 bases. CDR3 nucleotides: TGTGCCAGCAGCGTCCCGGGACAGGGATTGGGGGAGACCCAGTACTTC. Translating it yields CASSVPGQGLGETQYF.